One and the same sample provided the 23 T cell receptor beta chains below, sequenced in a study of OX40 agonist ivuxolimab in advanced cancers. Sequenced by immunoSEQ multiplex PCR; TCRdb stores in-frame clones only, minus some. The sample lists about 83,000 clones; approximately 79% were seen once. The sequenced sample was CD4+ or CD8+ T cells sorted from blood, obtained in a trial of the OX40 agonist ivuxolimab. The receptors were sampled from an adult with an advanced solid tumor such as melanoma, head and neck, liver or kidney cancer.

The chain combines TRBV29-1 with TRBJ1-1; TRBD1 is a possible D gene (6 bases). The CDR3 sequence is 13 residues long. Germline V CDR1 and CDR2: SQVTM, ANQGSEA. V was pared by 3 bases and J by 5 bases, with 13 bases between. The CDR3 sequence is CSVDLVGGTEAFF. In DNA, the CDR3 is TGCAGCGTTGACCTCGTAGGGGGGACTGAAGCTTTCTTT.

The chain combines TRBV7-9 with TRBJ2-3; no reliable D call. Trimming took 5 bases from V and 2 from J, leaving 14 bases between them. The CDR3 is 15 residues long. The germline CDR1 and CDR2 sequences are SEHNR and FQNEAQ (reference sequence). CDR3 bases: TGTGCCAGCAGCCCGGCTTACCACCCCACAGATACGCAGTATTTT. Protein: CASSPAYHPTDTQYF. Full variable domain (remainder filled in from reference TRBV7-9 and TRBJ2-3): DTGVSQNPRHKITKRGQNVTFRCDPISEHNRLYWYRQTLGQGPEFLTYFQNEAQLEKSRLLSDRFSAERPKGSFSTLEIQRTEQGDSAMYLCASSPAYHPTDTQYFGPGTRLTVL.

This clone was recorded once. This rearrangement joins TRBV19 to TRBJ2-3, with D possibly matching TRBD1 (6 bases). CDR1 and CDR2 from the germline V gene are LNHDA and SQIVND (reference sequence). The V end lost 4 bases, the J end lost 4 bases, and 18 bases lay between the germline ends. CDR3 length: 16 residues. CDR3 amino acids: CASSNLGTIGADTQYF. The CDR3 DNA reads as TGTGCCAGTAGTAATCTTGGGACAATCGGGGCAGATACGCAGTATTTT.

J is TRBJ1-4 and V is TRBV6-1; no reliable D call. Germline CDR1 is MNHNS and CDR2 is SASEGT. The CDR3 runs to 15 residues. V lost 7 bases and J 0 bases, leaving 12 bases between the germline ends. The CDR3 region has the DNA TGTGCCAGCATACGGTCGGCGGCAACTAATGAAAAACTGTTTTTT. It translates to CASIRSAATNEKLFF.

The rearrangement uses TRBV5-1 and TRBJ2-1, with 8 bases aligning to TRBD1. Unmatched junction bases numbered 8, after V lost 5 bases and J lost 7 bases. Per germline, CDR1 SGHRS and CDR2 YFSETQ. This CDR3 contains 14 residues. CDR3 sequence: CASSGQGPLNEQFF. CDR3 bases: TGCGCCAGCAGTGGACAGGGTCCTTTGAATGAGCAGTTCTTC.

This rearrangement joins TRBV19 to TRBJ1-2; D might be TRBD1 (5 bases). The germline CDR1 and CDR2 sequences are LNHDA and SQIVND (reference sequence). The CDR3 contains 12 residues. Between the trimmed V and J ends, which lost 7 bases and 5 bases, there was a span of 11 bases. CDR3 coding DNA: TGTGCCAGTAACGGCAGGGCATATGGCTACACCTTC. This translates into CASNGRAYGYTF.

Regarding this clone: The sample contains more than one DNA sequence encoding this CDR3. The chain links TRBV6-5 to TRBJ1-5; the D gene is possibly TRBD1 (6 bases). The CDR3 is made up of 15 amino acids. CDR1 and CDR2 (germline): MNHEY, SVGAGI. Trimming stripped 6 bases from V and 0 bases from J, with 12 bases between. CDR3 sequence (DNA): TGTGCCAGCAGACCCACAGGGTATAGCAATCAGCCCCAGCATTTT. Translating gives CASRPTGYSNQPQHF.

The J gene is TRBJ2-7, the V gene TRBV5-4; 8 positions agree with TRBD1. The ends lost 4 bases at V and 3 bases at J; junction bases unmatched: 9. The CDR3 has 15 residues. Germline V gene sequence: CDR1 SGHNT, CDR2 YYREEE (reference sequence). The DNA of the CDR3 is TGTGCCAGCAGCCCGACCGCGGACAGGGTCTACGAGCAGTACTTC. Its protein is CASSPTADRVYEQYF.

The V gene is TRBV4-1, the J gene TRBJ2-7, with a possible D match to TRBD1 (6 bases). The CDR3 totals 18 residues. Germline V gene data show CDR1 as MGHRA and CDR2 as YSYEKL. V was shortened by 0 bases and J by 2 bases, with 20 bases between the two germline ends. The CDR3 protein is CASSQEPGWGTLPYEQYF. In DNA, the CDR3 is TGCGCCAGCAGCCAAGAGCCAGGGTGGGGGACACTGCCCTACGAGCAGTACTTC.

This chain links TRBV5-6 with TRBJ1-2, with 9 bases aligning to TRBD1. This CDR3 region has 13 residues. Germline V gene lookup returns CDR1 SGHDT and CDR2 YYEEEE. J lost 8 bases, V lost 4 bases, and 6 bases had no gene match. CDR3: CASSRDREGGYTF. CDR3 nucleotide sequence: TGTGCCAGCAGCCGGGACAGGGAGGGAGGCTACACCTTC.

The chain has TRBV28 and TRBJ1-4, with D possibly matching TRBD1 (5 bases). Germline values: CDR1 MDHEN, CDR2 SYDVKM. V lost 6 bases and J lost 8, with 16 bases in between. The CDR3 extends over 14 amino acids. CDR3 DNA sequence: TGTGCCAGCAGCCCAAGGGACCTAGGGGAAAAACTGTTTTTT. Translation: CASSPRDLGEKLFF.

The chain recombines TRBV5-1 with TRBJ2-3; D is undetermined. CDR3 length: 14 residues. The germline V gene encodes CDR1 SGHRS and CDR2 YFSETQ. V was clipped by 0 bases and J by 0 bases, with 5 bases between them. CDR3 nucleotide sequence: TGCGCCAGCAGCTTGGTAAGCAGCACAGATACGCAGTATTTT. This sequence encodes CASSLVSSTDTQYF.

The chain links TRBV28 to TRBJ2-3, with TRBD1 identical over 10 bases. CDR1 and CDR2 from the germline V gene are MDHEN and SYDVKM. This CDR3 is 16 amino acids long. V was pared by 5 bases and J by 2 bases, with 7 bases of the junction left unmatched. The CDR3 region has the DNA TGTGCCAGCAGTCCCCGGACAGGGGGTTCCACAGATACGCAGTATTTT. Protein: CASSPRTGGSTDTQYF.

This clone occurred a few times. The chain is built from TRBV7-2 and TRBJ1-1, with no clear D. Trimming shortened V by 1 base and J by 3 bases, and 9 bases separated the two germline ends. The germline CDR1 and CDR2 sequences are SGHTA and FQGNSA. The CDR3 is 14 amino acids. The CDR3 region has the DNA TGTGCCAGCAGCTTAGGGACCTGGGACACTGAAGCTTTCTTT. Translated: CASSLGTWDTEAFF. Based on the CDR3 plus reference TRBV7-2 and TRBJ1-1, the full variable domain is GAGVSQSPSNKVTEKGKDVELRCDPISGHTALYWYRQSLGQGLEFLIYFQGNSAPDKSGLPSDRFSAERTGGSVSTLTIQRTQQEDSAVYLCASSLGTWDTEAFFGQGTRLTVV.

Comment on this clone: A junction boundary mismatches the germline segment, possibly from a read error. The CDR3 DNA is TGTGCTAGCAGCCAAAATGCCAGGGACGAGACCCAGTACTTC. Translated: CASSQNARDETQYF. The chain carries TRBV7-7 and TRBJ2-5; possibly TRBD1 or TRBD2 for D (5 bases each). Germline CDR1 and CDR2: SSHAT and FNYEAQ (reference sequence). This CDR3 spans 14 amino acids.

The J gene is TRBJ1-1, the V gene TRBV5-1; D is perhaps TRBD1 (6 bases). Looked up from germline, CDR1 is SGHRS and CDR2 is YFSETQ. The CDR3 has 15 residues. V dropped 4 bases and J dropped 1 base, with 14 bases sitting between them. The CDR3 DNA reads TGCGCCAGCAGCCGTACCACAGGGACGAACACTGAAGCTTTCTTT. Protein sequence: CASSRTTGTNTEAFF.

The J gene is TRBJ2-5, the V gene TRBV28; D possibly corresponds to TRBD1 (6 bases). This CDR3 has 17 amino acids. The germline CDR1 and CDR2 sequences are MDHEN and SYDVKM. V was shortened by 2 bases and J by 2 bases, with 18 bases between the two germline ends. CDR3 coding DNA: TGTGCCAGCAGTTTAAATAGGGGGAGATTGGGACAAGAGACCCAGTACTTC. This gives the protein CASSLNRGRLGQETQYF.

The V call is TRBV30, the J call TRBJ1-2; D perhaps matches TRBD1 (6 bases). Trimming took off 2 bases at V and 5 bases at J, with 12 bases between the two ends. CDR1 is GTSNPN, CDR2 SVGIG, per germline (reference sequence). The CDR3 is 13 amino acids. Written as DNA, the CDR3 is TGTGCCTGGAGTCCCCTAGGGGGATATGGCTACACCTTC. Its protein is CAWSPLGGYGYTF.

The V call is TRBV5-4, the J call TRBJ2-1; D may be TRBD1 (6 bases). Germline V gene sequence: CDR1 SGHNT, CDR2 YYREEE (reference sequence). The germline V and J ends were trimmed by 4 bases and 3 bases, with 14 bases remaining between them. The CDR3 runs to 15 residues. The CDR3 loop is CASSLEAQGYNEQFF. Here the CDR3 DNA reads TGTGCCAGCAGCCTGGAGGCACAGGGCTACAATGAGCAGTTCTTC. Filled out from reference TRBV5-4 and TRBJ2-1, the complete variable domain reads ETGVTQSPTHLIKTRGQQVTLRCSSQSGHNTVSWYQQALGQGPQFIFQYYREEENGRGNFPPRFSGLQFPNYSSELNVNALELDDSALYLCASSLEAQGYNEQFFGPGTRLTVL.

The rearrangement uses TRBV30 and TRBJ1-2; possible D gene TRBD1, 6 bases. The length of the CDR3 is 15 residues. V was cut by 5 bases and J by 2 bases, with 18 bases left in between. CDR1 and CDR2 (germline): GTSNPN, SVGIG (reference sequence). In DNA form, the CDR3 reads TGTGCCTGGCGTAACCGGGACACAAACAACTATGGCTACACCTTC. Its translation is CAWRNRDTNNYGYTF.

The V gene is TRBV7-3, the J gene TRBJ2-1, with D maybe TRBD2 (5 bases). Trimming removed 0 bases from V and 10 bases from J, with 10 bases in between. The CDR3 is made up of 13 amino acids. Germline CDR1 and CDR2: SGHTA and FQGTGA. CDR3 residues: CASSLTGSGEQFF. The CDR3 DNA reads as TGTGCCAGCAGCTTAACGGGGTCGGGGGAGCAGTTCTTC.

The chain carries TRBV30 and TRBJ2-3, with D possibly TRBD2 on 5 matching bases. There are 14 residues in the CDR3. Germline V CDR1 and CDR2: GTSNPN, SVGIG (reference sequence). The V end lost 1 base, the J end lost 4 bases, and 12 bases lay between the germline ends. The chain's CDR3 is CAWSGEIRADTQYF. The DNA of the CDR3 is TGTGCCTGGAGTGGGGAGATAAGGGCAGATACGCAGTATTTT.

The rearrangement uses TRBV29-1 and TRBJ2-1; D uncertain. CDR1 and CDR2 (germline): SQVTM, ANQGSEA. V lost 7 bases and J 0 bases, leaving 19 bases between the germline ends. The CDR3 length is 16 residues. CDR3 DNA sequence: TGCAGCGCTTCTACGTTGACGGCGCCCTCCTACAATGAGCAGTTCTTC. The encoded protein is CSASTLTAPSYNEQFF.